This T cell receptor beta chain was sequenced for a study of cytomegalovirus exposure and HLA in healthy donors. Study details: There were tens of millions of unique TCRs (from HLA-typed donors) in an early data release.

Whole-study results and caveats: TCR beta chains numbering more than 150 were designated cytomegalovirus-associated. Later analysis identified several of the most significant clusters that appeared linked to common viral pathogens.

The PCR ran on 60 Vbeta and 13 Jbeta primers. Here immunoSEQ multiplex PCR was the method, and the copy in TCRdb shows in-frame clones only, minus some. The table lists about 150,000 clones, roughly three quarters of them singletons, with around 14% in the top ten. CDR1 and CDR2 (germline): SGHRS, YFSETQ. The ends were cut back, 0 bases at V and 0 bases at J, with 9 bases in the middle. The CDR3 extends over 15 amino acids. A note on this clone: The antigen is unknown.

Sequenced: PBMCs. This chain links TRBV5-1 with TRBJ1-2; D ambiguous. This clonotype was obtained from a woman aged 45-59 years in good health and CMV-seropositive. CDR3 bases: TGCGCCAGCAGCTTGGAATTGGCGGCTAACTATGGCTACACCTTC. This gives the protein CASSLELAANYGYTF.